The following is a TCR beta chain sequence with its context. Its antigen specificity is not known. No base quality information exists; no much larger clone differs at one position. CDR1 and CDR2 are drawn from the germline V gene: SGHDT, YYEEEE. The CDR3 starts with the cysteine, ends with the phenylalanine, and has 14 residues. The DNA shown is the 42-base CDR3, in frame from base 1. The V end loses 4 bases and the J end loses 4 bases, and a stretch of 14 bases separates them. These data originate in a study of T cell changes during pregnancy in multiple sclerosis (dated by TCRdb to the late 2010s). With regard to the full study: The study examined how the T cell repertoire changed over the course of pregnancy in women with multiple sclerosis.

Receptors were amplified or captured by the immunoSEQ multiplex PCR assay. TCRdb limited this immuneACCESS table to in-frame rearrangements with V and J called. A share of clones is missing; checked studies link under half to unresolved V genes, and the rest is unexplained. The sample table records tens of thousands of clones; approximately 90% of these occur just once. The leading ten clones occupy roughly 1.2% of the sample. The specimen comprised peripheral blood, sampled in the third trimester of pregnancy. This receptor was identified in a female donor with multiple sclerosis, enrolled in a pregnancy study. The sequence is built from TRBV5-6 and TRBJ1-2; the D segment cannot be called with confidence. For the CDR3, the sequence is CASSPSVHSYGYTF. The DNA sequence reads TGTGCCAGCAGCCCCTCGGTCCACTCCTATGGCTACACCTTC.